This entry is about one TCR beta chain. This CDR3 region has 15 residues. After removal of 6 bases from V and 8 bases from J, the junction contained 6 bases not matched to a gene. Per the germline V gene, CDR1 is LNHDA and CDR2 is SQIVND (reference sequence). This specimen comes from a study of blood T cell repertoires in COVID-19. Participant age was about 18 to 89 years, and participants resided in 25 or so US areas. Self-reported history from a screening survey and questionnaire set each donor's cohort. Sequencing was performed with immunoSEQ multiplex PCR; in TCRdb, only in-frame clones are kept and a portion is missing. The sample records about 180,000 clones, about 88% being singletons.

The source is a woman in her 40s with acute COVID-19. The gene calls are TRBV19 and TRBJ1-6, with TRBD1 matching over 11 bases. The sample was PBMCs or T cells enriched from blood (not recorded which). For the CDR3, the DNA is TGTGCCAGTAGCGTCCGGACAGGGGGCTATTCACCCCTCCACTTT. Amino acid sequence: CASSVRTGGYSPLHF. The variable domain in full, completed from reference TRBV19 and TRBJ1-6, reads DGGITQSPKYLFRKEGQNVTLSCEQNLNHDAMYWYRQDPGQGLRLIYYSQIVNDFQKGDIAEGYSVSREKKESFPLTVTSAQKNPTAFYLCASSVRTGGYSPLHFGNGTRLTVT.